The 22 T cell receptor beta chains below all came from one sample that was sequenced in a study of OX40 agonist ivuxolimab in advanced cancers. Clones were read by immunoSEQ multiplex PCR, and TCRdb kept only the in-frame ones, dropping some. The sample carries approximately 80,000 clones, roughly nine tenths recorded once. Sample: CD4+ or CD8+ T cells sorted from blood, taken in a trial of the OX40 agonist ivuxolimab. All receptors derive from an adult with an advanced solid tumor such as melanoma, head and neck, liver or kidney cancer.

This chain links TRBV27 with TRBJ1-4; tentatively, D is TRBD1 (5 bases). CDR3 length: 14 amino acids. V was trimmed by 3 bases and J by 8 bases, leaving 13 bases between them. Germline lookup yields CDR1 MNHEY and CDR2 SMNVEV (reference sequence). CDR3 region: CASSFVGAGEKLFF. CDR3 DNA sequence: TGTGCCAGCAGTTTTGTAGGGGCTGGGGAAAAACTGTTTTTT.

This sequence joins TRBV2 and TRBJ2-3; unclear D gene. The CDR3 is 14 residues long. CDR1 is SNHLY, CDR2 FYNNEI, per germline. Between the trimmed V and J ends, which lost 6 bases and 2 bases, there was a span of 12 bases. The CDR3 here is CASSSTYLTDTQYF. CDR3 bases: TGTGCCAGCAGCTCCACATACCTCACAGATACGCAGTATTTT.

This chain joins TRBV28 and TRBJ2-4; D is possibly TRBD1 (5 bases). The CDR3 is 13 amino acids. Germline V lookup: CDR1 MDHEN, CDR2 SYDVKM. The V end was cut by 6 bases, the J end by 3 bases, with 9 bases between. CDR3 DNA: TGTGCCAGCAGAGAGACAGACAAAAACATTCAGTACTTC. It yields the protein CASRETDKNIQYF.

The V and J genes are TRBV5-4 and TRBJ2-5; 9 bases fit TRBD2. V was pared by 4 bases and J by 2 bases, with 3 bases of the junction left unmatched. This CDR3 spans 14 amino acids. The germline gives CDR1 SGHNT, CDR2 YYREEE (reference sequence). The CDR3 DNA follows: TGTGCCAGCAGCGGAGCGGGGGGTCAAGAGACCCAGTACTTC. As protein: CASSGAGGQETQYF.

The J gene is TRBJ2-6, the V gene TRBV19, with TRBD1 as a possible D gene (5 bases). Germline V CDR1 and CDR2: LNHDA, SQIVND (reference sequence). This CDR3 region has 18 residues. Trimming removed 3 bases from V and 1 base from J, with 16 bases in between. The DNA of the CDR3 is TGTGCCAGTAGTATTCAGGGCAGAAGCTTTTCTGGGGCCAACGTCCTGACTTTC. The encoded protein is CASSIQGRSFSGANVLTF.

The chain links TRBV19 to TRBJ2-2; D is perhaps TRBD2 (5 bases). V was clipped by 9 bases and J by 4 bases, with 15 bases between them. This CDR3 is built from 14 residues. CDR1 and CDR2 (germline): LNHDA, SQIVND (reference sequence). The CDR3 region has the DNA TGTGCCAGCCGAGAAACCGGACTCACCGGGGAGCTGTTTTTT. As protein: CASRETGLTGELFF.

The CDR3 DNA reads as TGCGCCAGCAGCCCCGGTGGGGGTTTGGATAATTCACCCCTCCACTTT. Residues: CASSPGGGLDNSPLHF. V is TRBV5-1 and J is TRBJ1-6; tentative D call: TRBD1 (5 bases). The CDR3 has 16 amino acids. Germline CDR1 reads SGHRS; CDR2 reads YFSETQ. Trimming left V 4 bases short and J 5 bases short, with 16 bases between. The full variable domain, with the rest looked up from reference TRBV5-1 and TRBJ1-6, is KAGVTQTPRYLIKTRGQQVTLSCSPISGHRSVSWYQQTPGQGLQFLFEYFSETQRNKGNFPGRFSGRQFSNSRSEMNVSTLELGDSALYLCASSPGGGLDNSPLHFGNGTRLTVT.

This clone was detected many times. The J gene is TRBJ1-4, the V gene TRBV11-2; unclear D gene. V lost 4 bases, J lost 4 bases, and 4 bases lay in between. In germline, CDR1 is SGHAT, CDR2 FQNNGV. This CDR3 has 12 residues. The CDR3 sequence: CASSWSNEKLFF. As DNA, the CDR3 is TGTGCCAGCAGCTGGAGTAATGAAAAACTGTTTTTT.

The chain is built from TRBV30 and TRBJ1-3, with 8 positions matching TRBD1. This CDR3 comprises 15 residues. Germline assignment: CDR1 GTSNPN and CDR2 SVGIG (reference sequence). V lost 2 bases, J lost 1 base, and 4 bases stayed unmatched. The CDR3 reads CAWSPDRGSGNTIYF. The CDR3 coding sequence is TGTGCCTGGAGTCCCGACAGGGGATCTGGAAACACCATATATTTT.

The chain links TRBV19 to TRBJ1-1; 10 bases match TRBD1. Germline V gene sequence: CDR1 LNHDA, CDR2 SQIVND (reference sequence). This CDR3 is built from 13 residues. V dropped 10 bases and J dropped 2; count of bases not matched to a gene: 4. The CDR3 DNA reads as TGTGCCACCCGGGACAGGGGAAACACTGAAGCTTTCTTT. Protein sequence: CATRDRGNTEAFF.

The chain carries TRBV5-1 and TRBJ2-1, with D possibly being TRBD2 (6 bases). V shed 3 bases and J shed 6 bases, with 16 bases lying between them. Germline V gene sequence: CDR1 SGHRS, CDR2 YFSETQ. The CDR3 spans 15 residues. In DNA, the CDR3 is TGCGCCAGCAGCTCCCGGGACTTTCCACTCAATGAGCAGTTCTTC. Residues: CASSSRDFPLNEQFF.

The chain recombines TRBV6-6 with TRBJ2-3; 7 nucleotides line up with TRBD2. Germline lookup yields CDR1 MNHNY and CDR2 SVGAGI (reference sequence). J lost 3 bases, V lost 4 bases, and 7 bases had no gene match. CDR3 length: 15 residues. In DNA form, the CDR3 reads TGTGCCAGCAGTTCTCAACCGGGACTAACAGATACGCAGTATTTT. Protein sequence: CASSSQPGLTDTQYF.

The chain joins TRBV7-3 to TRBJ2-2; 12 nucleotides agree with TRBD2. The CDR3 is 16 residues long. Germline loops: CDR1 SGHTA, CDR2 FQGTGA. With V trimmed by 5 bases and J by 6 bases, 7 bases remained unmatched. The CDR3 reads CASSVRLAGAAGELFF. Written as DNA, the CDR3 is TGTGCCAGCAGCGTCAGACTAGCGGGAGCGGCCGGGGAGCTGTTTTTT.

The V gene is TRBV5-1, the J gene TRBJ1-1; no definite D call. The germline V and J ends were trimmed by 2 bases and 2 bases, with 4 bases remaining between them. CDR3 length: 12 amino acids. Germline loops: CDR1 SGHRS, CDR2 YFSETQ. The CDR3 coding sequence is TGCGCCAGCAGCTTTCAAAACACTGAAGCTTTCTTT. Encoded protein: CASSFQNTEAFF.

The chain links TRBV11-3 to TRBJ1-3, with D maybe TRBD1 (5 bases). The CDR3 has 16 residues. Deletions cut 5 bases from V and 4 bases from J, with 18 bases between. CDR1 is SGHNT, CDR2 YENEEA, per germline. The CDR3 bases are TGTGCCAGCAGCCCGGGACCCGGAATGGACGGAAACACCATATATTTT. Translating it yields CASSPGPGMDGNTIYF.

Concerning this clone itself: This sample also contains other DNA sequences that code for the same CDR3. The chain is built from TRBV7-3 and TRBJ2-5; 9 positions match TRBD1. The length of the CDR3 is 13 residues. The V and J ends lost 6 bases and 5 bases, in that order; junction bases with no gene match: 4. Per the germline V gene, CDR1 is SGHTA and CDR2 is FQGTGA. Written as DNA, the CDR3 is TGTGCCAGCAGTCCCGGACAGGGGGAGACCCAGTACTTC. It translates to CASSPGQGETQYF.

This rearrangement joins TRBV29-1 to TRBJ2-1; TRBD1 aligns across 8 bases. There are 14 residues in the CDR3. The trim removed 6 bases at V and 4 bases at J, leaving 8 bases unmatched. The V gene's germline CDR1 is SQVTM and CDR2 ANQGSEA. The CDR3 coding sequence is TGCAGCGTACAGCCCCGGACAGGGTACAATGAGCAGTTCTTC. Its protein product is CSVQPRTGYNEQFF.

This clone was counted a single time. V is TRBV7-3 and J is TRBJ2-2, with D possibly being TRBD1 or TRBD2 (6 bases each). The germline V gene has CDR1 SGHTA and CDR2 FQGTGA. Trimming took off 2 bases at V and 5 bases at J, with 18 bases between the two ends. This CDR3 contains 17 residues. DNA for the CDR3: TGTGCCAGCAGCTTAGTGTCGGGGGCCGTCGGTACCGGGGAGCTGTTTTTT. It codes for CASSLVSGAVGTGELFF.

This clone was seen a few times. The V call is TRBV7-9, the J call TRBJ1-4; D gene ambiguous. Trimming shortened V by 5 bases and J by 7 bases, and 14 bases separated the two germline ends. CDR3 length equals 14 residues. Per germline, CDR1 SEHNR and CDR2 FQNEAQ (reference sequence). The CDR3: CASSAPAAGEKLFF. CDR3 DNA sequence: TGTGCCAGCAGCGCTCCAGCCGCGGGTGAAAAACTGTTTTTT.

V gene TRBV9 combines with J gene TRBJ1-2; D is uncertain. Germline V CDR1 and CDR2: SGDLS, YYNGEE. The V end lost 2 bases, the J end lost 2 bases, and 7 bases lay between the germline ends. CDR3 length: 13 residues. CDR3 amino acids: CASSVIQNYGYTF. The CDR3 region has the DNA TGTGCCAGCAGCGTGATTCAAAACTATGGCTACACCTTC.

As DNA, the CDR3 is TGTGCCAGCAGTGAAGTCGGCTCCCAGGAAGCTTTCTTT. Translated: CASSEVGSQEAFF. This sequence joins TRBV6-1 and TRBJ1-1; D is uncertain. CDR3 size: 13 residues. Trimming stripped 1 base from V and 8 bases from J, with 11 bases between. Germline lookup yields CDR1 MNHNS and CDR2 SASEGT.

The rearrangement links TRBV11-2 to TRBJ2-3; no clear D. This CDR3 contains 13 residues. The germline V gene has CDR1 SGHAT and CDR2 FQNNGV. The V end was cut by 3 bases, the J end by 2 bases, with 6 bases between. CDR3 bases: TGTGCCAGCAGCTTCGAAGCCACAGATACGCAGTATTTT. It codes for CASSFEATDTQYF. The full variable domain, rest sourced from reference TRBV11-2 and TRBJ2-3, is EAGVAQSPRYKIIEKRQSVAFWCNPISGHATLYWYQQILGQGPKLLIQFQNNGVVDDSQLPKDRFSAERLKGVDSTLKIQPAKLEDSAVYLCASSFEATDTQYFGPGTRLTVL.